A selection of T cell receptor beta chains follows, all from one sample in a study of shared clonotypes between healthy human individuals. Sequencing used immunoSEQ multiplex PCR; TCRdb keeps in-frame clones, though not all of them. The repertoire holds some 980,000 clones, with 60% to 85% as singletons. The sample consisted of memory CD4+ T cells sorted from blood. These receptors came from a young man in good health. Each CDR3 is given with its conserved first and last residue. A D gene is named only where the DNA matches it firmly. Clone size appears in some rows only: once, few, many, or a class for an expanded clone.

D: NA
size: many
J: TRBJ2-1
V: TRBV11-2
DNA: TGTGCCAGCAGCTTAGATCCCTCCGCTGAGCAGTTCTTC
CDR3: CASSLDPSAEQFF

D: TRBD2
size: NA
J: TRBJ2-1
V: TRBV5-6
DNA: TGTGCCAGCAGCTTGGACGGACTAGCGGGACACAATGAGCAGTTCTTC
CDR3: CASSLDGLAGHNEQFF

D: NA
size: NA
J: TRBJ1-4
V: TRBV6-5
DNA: TGTGCCAGCAGTGCCCGGGGTGGCGGAAAACTGTTTTTT
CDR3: CASSARGGGKLFF

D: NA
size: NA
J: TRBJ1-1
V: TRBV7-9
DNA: TGTGCCAGCAGCTTAATTGTGGGGGACGGCACTGAAGCTTTCTTT
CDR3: CASSLIVGDGTEAFF

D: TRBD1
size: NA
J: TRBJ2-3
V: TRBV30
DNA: TGTGCCTGGCACAGGGGTAATACGCAGTATTTT
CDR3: CAWHRGNTQYF

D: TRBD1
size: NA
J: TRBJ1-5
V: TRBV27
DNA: TGTGCCAGCAGTTTGGGACAGGGTGGCAATCAGCCCCAGCATTTT
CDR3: CASSLGQGGNQPQHF

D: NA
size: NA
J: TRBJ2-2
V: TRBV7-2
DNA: TGTGCCAGCAGCTGGCCTCAAAACACCGGGGAGCTGTTTTTT
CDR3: CASSWPQNTGELFF

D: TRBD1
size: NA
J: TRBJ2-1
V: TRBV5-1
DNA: TGCGCCAGCAGCTCAGGGGGCGGGACGCCTGCCTACAATGAGCAGTTCTTC
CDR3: CASSSGGGTPAYNEQFF

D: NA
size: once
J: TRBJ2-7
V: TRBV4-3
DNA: TGCGCCAGCAGTTACAGGGAAACCTACGAGCAGTACTTC
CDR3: CASSYRETYEQYF

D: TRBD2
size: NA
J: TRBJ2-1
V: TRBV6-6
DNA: TGTGCCAGCAGTTCCTTCTCTAGCGGGGGATGGGATGAGCAGTTCTTC
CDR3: CASSSFSSGGWDEQFF

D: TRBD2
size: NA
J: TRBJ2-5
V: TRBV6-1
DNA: TGTGCCAGCCAAATGGCTAGCGGGGGCCCGGAGACCCAGTACTTC
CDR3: CASQMASGGPETQYF

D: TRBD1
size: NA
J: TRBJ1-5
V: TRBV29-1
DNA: TGCAGCGTTTCTTCCGGACAGGGTGGCAATCAGCCCCAGCATTTT
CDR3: CSVSSGQGGNQPQHF

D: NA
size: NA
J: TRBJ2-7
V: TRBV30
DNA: TGTGCCTGGAGTAAAGGGGGGTCGGGTTACTACGAGCAGTACTTC
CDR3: CAWSKGGSGYYEQYF

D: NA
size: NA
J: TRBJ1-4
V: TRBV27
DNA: TGTGCCAGCCTCCCAACAGGGCAAGCTCATGAAAAACTGTTTTTT
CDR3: CASLPTGQAHEKLFF

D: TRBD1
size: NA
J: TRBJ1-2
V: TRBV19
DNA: TGTGCCAGTAGTCCACCGGGACAGGCGAGAATCTATGGCTACACCTTC
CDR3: CASSPPGQARIYGYTF

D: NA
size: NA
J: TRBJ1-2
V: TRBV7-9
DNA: TGTGCCAGCAGCTTAGCTGTTCCTTGGCAGGGAAACTATGGCTACACCTTC
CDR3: CASSLAVPWQGNYGYTF

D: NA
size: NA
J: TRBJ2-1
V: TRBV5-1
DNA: TGCGCCAGCAGCTTGGTCCCTCAGGGCGCCGGCAATGAGCAGTTCTTC
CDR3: CASSLVPQGAGNEQFF

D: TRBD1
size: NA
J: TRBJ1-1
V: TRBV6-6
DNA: TGTGCCAGCAGGGGGACAGGGCCTGAAGCTTTCTTT
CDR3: CASRGTGPEAFF

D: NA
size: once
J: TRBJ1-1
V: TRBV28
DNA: TGTGCCAGCATCCCCGGGGGGGTCTCTATGAACACTGAAGCTTTCTTT
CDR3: CASIPGGVSMNTEAFF

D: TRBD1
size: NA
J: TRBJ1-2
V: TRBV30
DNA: TGTGCCTGGGGGGACAGGCCGTCTGGCTACACCTTC
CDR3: CAWGDRPSGYTF

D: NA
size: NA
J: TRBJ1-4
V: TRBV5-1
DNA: TGCGCCAGCAGCTCGGGGGCAGGCTCGAGCGAAAAACTGTTTTTT
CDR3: CASSSGAGSSEKLFF

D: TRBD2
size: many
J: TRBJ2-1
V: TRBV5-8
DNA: TGTGCCAGCAGCGCTGGACTAGCATCCTCCAATGAGCAGTTCTTC
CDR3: CASSAGLASSNEQFF

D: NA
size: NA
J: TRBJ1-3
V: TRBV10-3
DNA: TGTGCCATCAGTGAGTCGGGTCAGGGAGGTGGAAACACCATATATTTT
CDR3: CAISESGQGGGNTIYF

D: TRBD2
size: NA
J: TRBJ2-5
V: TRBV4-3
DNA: TGCGCCAGCAGCCAAGATCTACTAGCGGGCTCCTTCCAAGAGACCCAGTACTTC
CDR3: CASSQDLLAGSFQETQYF

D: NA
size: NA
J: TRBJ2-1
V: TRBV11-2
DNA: TGTGCCAGCAGCTTAGATTCCTACAGGGACAATGAGCAGTTCTTC
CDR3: CASSLDSYRDNEQFF

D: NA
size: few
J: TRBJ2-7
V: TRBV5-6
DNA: TGTGCCAGCAGCTTGGGACAGGTTGCCGAGCAGTACTTC
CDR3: CASSLGQVAEQYF

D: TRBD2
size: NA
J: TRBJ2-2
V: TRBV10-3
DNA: TGTGCCATCAAGGGGACTACGAACACCGGGGAGCTGTTTTTT
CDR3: CAIKGTTNTGELFF

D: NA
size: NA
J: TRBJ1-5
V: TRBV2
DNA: TGTGCCAGCAGTGAACCGGGACGAAATCAGCCCCAGCATTTT
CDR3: CASSEPGRNQPQHF

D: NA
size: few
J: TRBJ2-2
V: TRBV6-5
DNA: TGTGCCAGCAGAGAGGACCGCACCGGGGAGCTGTTTTTT
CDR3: CASREDRTGELFF

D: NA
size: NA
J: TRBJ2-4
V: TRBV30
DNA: TGTGCCTGGAGTGTACACATCGACAGCATTCAGTACTTC
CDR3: CAWSVHIDSIQYF

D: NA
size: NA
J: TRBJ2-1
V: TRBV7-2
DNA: TGTGCCAGCAGCTTAGAAGGGGCCGGAGGTGAGCAGTTCTTC
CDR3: CASSLEGAGGEQFF

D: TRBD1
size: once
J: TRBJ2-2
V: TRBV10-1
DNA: TGCGCCAGCAGTGATCACGGACAGGGTTATGGGGAACACCGGGGAGCTGTTTTT
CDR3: CASSDHGQGYGEHRGAVF

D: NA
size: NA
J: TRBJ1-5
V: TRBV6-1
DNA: TGTGCCAGCACTCGGTCGGGGGAAGGTCAGCCCCAGCATTTT
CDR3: CASTRSGEGQPQHF

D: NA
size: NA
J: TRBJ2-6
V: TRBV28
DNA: TGTGCCAGCATGGGCACGTCTGGGGCCAACGTCCTGACTTTC
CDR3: CASMGTSGANVLTF

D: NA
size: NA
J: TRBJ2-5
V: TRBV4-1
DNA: TGCGCCAGCAGCCAAGATGGAGGAGGGGGAGGGGGAGAGACCCAGTACTTC
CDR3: CASSQDGGGGGGETQYF

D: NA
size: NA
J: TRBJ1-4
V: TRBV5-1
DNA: TGCGCCAGCAGGGGCGAGGACCGGGGGTTTGAAAAACTGTTTTTT
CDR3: CASRGEDRGFEKLFF

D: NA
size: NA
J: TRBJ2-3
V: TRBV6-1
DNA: TGTGCCATCCCCCTCCACGGATCCACAGATACGCAGTATTTT
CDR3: CAIPLHGSTDTQYF

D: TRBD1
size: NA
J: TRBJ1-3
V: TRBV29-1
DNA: TGCAGCGCCGGACAGGGGGACGGAAACACCATATATTTT
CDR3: CSAGQGDGNTIYF

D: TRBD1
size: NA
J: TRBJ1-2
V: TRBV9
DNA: TGTGCCAGCAGCGCCGGACAGGGAATTTATGGCTACACCTTC
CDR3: CASSAGQGIYGYTF

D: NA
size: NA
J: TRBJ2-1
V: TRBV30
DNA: TGTGCCCGGAGTGGGGGATTAAGCTCCTACAATGAGCAGTTCTTC
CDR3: CARSGGLSSYNEQFF

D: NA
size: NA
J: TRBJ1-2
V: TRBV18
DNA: TGTGCCAGCTCACCGTCGAAATCGGGGGCGGGAGGCTACACCTTC
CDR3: CASSPSKSGAGGYTF

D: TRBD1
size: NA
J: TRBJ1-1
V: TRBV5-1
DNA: TGCGCCAGCAGAACCGACAGGGGCACTGAAGCTTTCTTT
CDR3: CASRTDRGTEAFF

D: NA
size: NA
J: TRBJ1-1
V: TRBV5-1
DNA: TGCGCCAGCGGACATGGACAGACTGAAGCTTTCTTT
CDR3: CASGHGQTEAFF

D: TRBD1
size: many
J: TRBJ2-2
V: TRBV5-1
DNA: TGCGCCAGCAGCTGGGACAGGCCGAACACCGGGGAGCTGTTTTTT
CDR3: CASSWDRPNTGELFF

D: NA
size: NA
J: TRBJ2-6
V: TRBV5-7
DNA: TGTGCCAGCAGCTTGAACAGCCGCTCTGGGGCCAACGTCCTGACTTTC
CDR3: CASSLNSRSGANVLTF

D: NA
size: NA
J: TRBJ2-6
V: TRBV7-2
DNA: TGTGCCAGCAGCCCACAGGGTTTATCTGGGGCCAACGTCCTGACTTTC
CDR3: CASSPQGLSGANVLTF

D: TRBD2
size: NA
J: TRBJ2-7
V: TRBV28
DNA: TGTGCCAGCAGTTTATCGGACGGGAGGTACGAGCAGTACTTC
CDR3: CASSLSDGRYEQYF

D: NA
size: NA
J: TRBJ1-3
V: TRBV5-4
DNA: TGTGCCAGCAGCTTGGGGGCCGGGGATGGAAACACCATATATTTT
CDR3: CASSLGAGDGNTIYF

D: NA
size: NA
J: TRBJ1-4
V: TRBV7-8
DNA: TGTGCCAGCAGCTTTGCAGGGACTAATGAAAAACTGTTTTTT
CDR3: CASSFAGTNEKLFF

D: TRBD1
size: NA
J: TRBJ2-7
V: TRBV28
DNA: TGTGCCAGCACTGTGACCGGGACAGGTAAATTGTACGAGCAGTACTTC
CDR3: CASTVTGTGKLYEQYF

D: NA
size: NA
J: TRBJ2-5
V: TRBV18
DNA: TGTGCCAGCTCACCACCGGGCAGGGGGGCAGAGACCCAGTACTTC
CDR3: CASSPPGRGAETQYF

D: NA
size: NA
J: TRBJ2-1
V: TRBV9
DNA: TGTGCCAGCAGCGTAGCAGCCAGCTCCTACAATGAGCAGTTCTTC
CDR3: CASSVAASSYNEQFF

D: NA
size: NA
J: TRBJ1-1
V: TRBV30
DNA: TGTGCCTGGAGTCCAGGGACCGGTAGAACTTTCTTT
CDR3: CAWSPGTGRTFF

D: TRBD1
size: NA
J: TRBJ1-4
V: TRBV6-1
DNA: TGTGCCAGCAGTGAAGTAAGGGGGCAGGGAGAAAAACTGTTTTTT
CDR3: CASSEVRGQGEKLFF

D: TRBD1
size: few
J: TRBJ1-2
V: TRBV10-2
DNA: TGCGCCAGCAGCTGGGGACAGCTTAACTATGGCTACACCTTC
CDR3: CASSWGQLNYGYTF

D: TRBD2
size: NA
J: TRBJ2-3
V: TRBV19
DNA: TGTGCCAGTAGCTCCGGGACTAGCGGGATCGGGCGGGTCCGAGATACGCAGTATTTT
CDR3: CASSSGTSGIGRVRDTQYF

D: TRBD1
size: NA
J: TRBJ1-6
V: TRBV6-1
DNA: TGTGCCAGCAGTACGGGACAGCTAATGTCACCCCTCCACTTT
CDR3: CASSTGQLMSPLHF

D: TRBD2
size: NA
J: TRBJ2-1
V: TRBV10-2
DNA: TGCGCCAGCCTAGAGCTAACTAGCGGGACCTCTCGGAATGAGCAGTTCTTC
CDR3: CASLELTSGTSRNEQFF

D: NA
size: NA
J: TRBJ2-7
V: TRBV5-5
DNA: TGTGCCAGCAGCTTGGCGGTAGCATCCTACGAGCAGTACTTC
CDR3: CASSLAVASYEQYF

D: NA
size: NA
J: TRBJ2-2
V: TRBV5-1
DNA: TGCGCCAGCAGCTCCGGCCCGTCGAACACCGGGGAGCTGTTTTTT
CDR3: CASSSGPSNTGELFF